This is a list of T cell receptor beta chains from one sample in a study of cytomegalovirus exposure and HLA in healthy donors. Sequencing was performed with immunoSEQ multiplex PCR; in TCRdb, only in-frame clones are kept and a portion is missing. The sample consists of around 150,000 clones, over 80% of them appearing once. Specimen: PBMCs. Receptors were obtained from a woman aged 18-29 years in good health and CMV-seronegative. Both conserved end residues are part of each CDR3. The D gene is left open where the match is weak. The size field is filled for only some rows; it gives once, few, many or a size class.

>NA|NA|TRBJ1-2|TRBV11-2
TGTGCCAGCAGATCGGGGGGGGGTCATAGATATGGCTACACCTTC
CASRSGGGHRYGYTF
>NA|NA|TRBJ2-7|TRBV28
TGTGCCAGCAGCCAAAACTACGAGCAGTACTTC
CASSQNYEQYF
>TRBD1|NA|TRBJ1-2|TRBV28
TGTGCCATCGCGGCGGCCGGGACAGAATACTATGGCTACACCTTC
CAIAAAGTEYYGYTF
>NA|NA|TRBJ1-3|TRBV30
TGTGCCTGGAGTGTGCGGGGGGCGATTGGAAACACCATATATTTT
CAWSVRGAIGNTIYF
>NA|NA|TRBJ2-7|TRBV15
TGTGCCACCAGCAGAGATCAGGCCTACGAGCAGTACTTC
CATSRDQAYEQYF
>TRBD2|NA|TRBJ2-7|TRBV10-3
TGTGCCATGGCGGGGGATCCCTACGAGCAGTACTTC
CAMAGDPYEQYF
>NA|NA|TRBJ2-5|TRBV11-2
TGTGCCAGCAGCCTGAGCCCCCGGGAGACCCAGTACTTC
CASSLSPRETQYF
>TRBD1|once|TRBJ2-2|TRBV30
TGTGCCTGGAGGGGGACAGGGTCACCGACCGGGGAGCTGTTTTTT
CAWRGTGSPTGELFF
>NA|NA|TRBJ1-5|TRBV2
TGTGCCAGCAGTGAAGGACAGAATAGCAATCAGCCCCAGCATTTT
CASSEGQNSNQPQHF
>NA|NA|TRBJ1-2|TRBV7-9
TGTGCCAGCAGCTTATTCCCGGGACAAGATGGCTACACCTTC
CASSLFPGQDGYTF
>TRBD1|NA|TRBJ1-6|TRBV10-3
TGTGCCATTCGGGGGACAGCCAGCTCACCCCTCCACTTT
CAIRGTASSPLHF
>NA|NA|TRBJ1-1|TRBV10-1
TGCGCCAGCAGTGAATATAAGAACACTGAAGCTTTCTTT
CASSEYKNTEAFF
>NA|NA|TRBJ2-1|TRBV6-4
TGTGCCAGCAGTGAGTCATCGGTCAATGAGCAGTTCTTC
CASSESSVNEQFF
>TRBD1|few|TRBJ2-3|TRBV29-1
TGCAGCGTTGGGACAGGGTGGGATACGCAGTATTTT
CSVGTGWDTQYF
>NA|NA|TRBJ1-1|TRBV18
TGTGCCAGCTCACCGTCGGGGGACACTGAAGCTTTCTTT
CASSPSGDTEAFF
>TRBD1|NA|TRBJ1-2|TRBV30
TGTGCCTGGAGTACATCCGGGACAGGGGGCGAATATGGCTACACCTTC
CAWSTSGTGGEYGYTF
>NA|NA|TRBJ2-5|TRBV11-3
TGTGCCAGCAGCCTACCCGGTCGAAGAGGGGAGACCCAGTACTTC
CASSLPGRRGETQYF
>NA|once|TRBJ2-2|TRBV11-3
TGTGCCAGCAGCTTACATCCCCGGGGTCCCGGGGAGCTGTTTTTT
CASSLHPRGPGELFF
>NA|NA|TRBJ1-1|TRBV28
TGTGCCAGCAGTCCCCACAGGGAGAGCACTGAAGCTTTCTTT
CASSPHRESTEAFF
>TRBD1|NA|TRBJ1-4|TRBV12-5
TGTGCTAGTGGTTTGGGAACAGGGGGCGCGGGGGAAAAACTGTTTTTT
CASGLGTGGAGEKLFF
>TRBD1|NA|TRBJ2-3|TRBV7-9
TGTGCCAGCAGCTATCCGGGACAGAAGCAGGCAGATACGCAGTATTTT
CASSYPGQKQADTQYF
>TRBD1|NA|TRBJ1-5|TRBV2
TGTGCCAGCAGCAGGGGGGATCAGCCCCAGCATTTT
CASSRGDQPQHF
>NA|NA|TRBJ1-1|TRBV4-1
TGCGCCAGCAGCCAGGGATTACAGGGCCGGAACACTGAAGCTTTCTTT
CASSQGLQGRNTEAFF
>TRBD1|NA|TRBJ1-5|TRBV2
TGTGCCAGCAGTGTGGACAGGGTCAATCAGCCCCAGCATTTT
CASSVDRVNQPQHF
>NA|NA|TRBJ2-2|TRBV27
TGTGCCAGCAGTTCGGTCGGGATTTCGCTGGAGCTGTTTTTT
CASSSVGISLELFF
>NA|NA|TRBJ2-7|TRBV7-9
TGTTCCAGCAGCCAGGGACATATGGTTGAGCAGTACTTC
CSSSQGHMVEQYF
>NA|NA|TRBJ2-1|TRBV4-2
TGTGCCAGCAGCCAAGGCGGTGAGCAGTTCTTC
CASSQGGEQFF
>TRBD2|NA|TRBJ2-1|TRBV18
TGTGCCAGCTCACCCGGGACTAGCGGGTTCGATGAGCAGTTCTTC
CASSPGTSGFDEQFF
>NA|NA|TRBJ1-2|TRBV29-1
TGCAGCGTTGAAGCCAGGGGAGTTAACTATGGCTACACCTTC
CSVEARGVNYGYTF
>NA|NA|TRBJ2-3|TRBV14
TGTGCCAGCAGCCAAGACTTGGGGGGTAGCACAGATACGCAGTATTTT
CASSQDLGGSTDTQYF
>NA|NA|TRBJ1-1|TRBV5-1
TGCGCCAGCAGCCTGGGACTTACTAATTCCAACACTGAAGCTTTCTTT
CASSLGLTNSNTEAFF
>TRBD2|NA|TRBJ2-3|TRBV19
TGTGCCAGTAGTGACCGACTAGCGGGGCTGCCAGATACGCAGTATTTT
CASSDRLAGLPDTQYF
>NA|NA|TRBJ1-1|TRBV29-1
TGCAGCGTTGTTGCAGGGAACACTGAAGCTTTCTTT
CSVVAGNTEAFF